One sample yielded the 2 T cell receptor beta chains listed below, sequenced in a study of HIV-infected patients and healthy controls (dated by TCRdb to 2013 to 2016). Whole blood was used without fractionating the cells, so the repertoire represented all peripheral T cells without sorting. Libraries were built with 5' RACE. Sequencer: Illumina MiSeq. SuperScript III was used to reverse transcribe 500 ng RNA with primers targeting the alpha and beta constant regions. Alpha and beta chain libraries were generated separately via chain-specific third strand synthesis with multiplexing indices. Through fastp at Q25 and MiXCR, TCRdb rebuilt clones from the public reads, retaining in-frame beta chains. Rows are unified per CDR3 protein, each entry keeping the most common DNA and genes. The sample data list more than 15,000 distinct CDR3 sequences, and 10% to 15% of these were observed just once. The top ten hold roughly 10% of the sample.

The sequencing input was blood. These TCRs come from an adult in good health.

This clonotype is termed medium-sized. The chain uses TRBV29-1 and TRBJ2-3; D gene uncertain. Trimming removed 4 bases at V and 2 bases at J, with 7 bases between. This CDR3 spans 12 amino acids. The V gene's germline CDR1 is SQVTM and CDR2 ANQGSEA. The CDR3 DNA sequence: TGCAGCGTTGCAGAGATCACAGATACGCAGTATTTT. Amino acids: CSVAEITDTQYF.

This clonotype was seen once. The CDR3 DNA reads as TGTGCCAGCAGGGCAGGGGACACGAACACTGAAGCTTTCTTT. This gives the protein CASRAGDTNTEAFF. The chain is built from TRBV11-2 and TRBJ1-1; tentatively, D is TRBD1 (6 bases). The CDR3 consists of 14 residues. V lost 6 bases and J 1 base, leaving 12 bases between the germline ends. Per the germline V gene, CDR1 is SGHAT and CDR2 is FQNNGV.